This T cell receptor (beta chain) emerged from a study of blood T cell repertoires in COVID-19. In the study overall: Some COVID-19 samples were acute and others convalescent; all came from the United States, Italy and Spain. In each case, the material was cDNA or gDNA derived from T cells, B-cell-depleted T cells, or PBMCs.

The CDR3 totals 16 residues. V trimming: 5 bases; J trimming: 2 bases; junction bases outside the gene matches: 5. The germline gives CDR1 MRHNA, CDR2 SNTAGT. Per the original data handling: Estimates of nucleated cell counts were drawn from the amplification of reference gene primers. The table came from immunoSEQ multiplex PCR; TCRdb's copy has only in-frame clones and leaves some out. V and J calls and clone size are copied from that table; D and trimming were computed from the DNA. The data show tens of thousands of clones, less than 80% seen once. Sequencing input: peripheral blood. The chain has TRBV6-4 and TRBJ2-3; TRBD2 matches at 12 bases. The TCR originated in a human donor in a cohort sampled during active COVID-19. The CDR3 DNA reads TGTGCCAGCAGTCCTCTAGCGGGAGGGACCACAGATACGCAGTATTTT. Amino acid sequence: CASSPLAGGTTDTQYF.